The clone carrying this TCR beta chain appeared once. What it binds is not known. The method was immunoSEQ multiplex PCR; TCRdb's version includes in-frame clones alone and lacks a portion of them. The sample holds approximately 75,000 clones, roughly 93% seen once. Germline-derived CDR1 and CDR2 are MNHEY and SMNVEV (reference sequence). Trimming took off 6 bases at V and 5 bases at J, with 29 bases between the two ends. The CDR3 has 18 residues. The sample is drawn from a study of siplizumab effects on memory and regulatory T cells. Findings of the study overall: Treatment with siplizumab left mappable alloreactive CD4+ clones averaging roughly 69% Treg-derived, compared with 25% to 30% in controls.

This receptor was obtained from a human donor in good health. The sequencing input was CD8+ T cells sorted from blood. This rearrangement joins TRBV27 to TRBJ2-7; D may be TRBD1 (6 bases). CDR3 nucleotide sequence: TGTGCCAGCAGCCCCGCCGGCCGGACAGACCACGGACGCGACGAGCAGTACTTC. This translates into CASSPAGRTDHGRDEQYF.